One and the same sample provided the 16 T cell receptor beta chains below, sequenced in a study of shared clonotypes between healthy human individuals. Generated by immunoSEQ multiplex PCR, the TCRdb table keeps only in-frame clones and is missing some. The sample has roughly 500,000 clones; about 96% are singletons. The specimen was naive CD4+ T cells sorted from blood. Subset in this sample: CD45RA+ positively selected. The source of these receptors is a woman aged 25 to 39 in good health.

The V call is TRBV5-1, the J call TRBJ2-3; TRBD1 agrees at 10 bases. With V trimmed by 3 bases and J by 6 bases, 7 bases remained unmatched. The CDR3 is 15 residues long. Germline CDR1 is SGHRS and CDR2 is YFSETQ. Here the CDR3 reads CASSSGTGVADTQYF. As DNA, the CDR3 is TGCGCCAGCAGCTCTGGGACAGGGGTTGCGGATACGCAGTATTTT.

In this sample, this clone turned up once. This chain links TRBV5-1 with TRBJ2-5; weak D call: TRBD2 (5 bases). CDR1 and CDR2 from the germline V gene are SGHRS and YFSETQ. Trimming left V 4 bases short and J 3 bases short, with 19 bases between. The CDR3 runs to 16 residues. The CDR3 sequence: CASSEGRRSDKETQYF. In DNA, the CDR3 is TGCGCCAGCAGCGAGGGTAGGAGGTCCGACAAAGAGACCCAGTACTTC.

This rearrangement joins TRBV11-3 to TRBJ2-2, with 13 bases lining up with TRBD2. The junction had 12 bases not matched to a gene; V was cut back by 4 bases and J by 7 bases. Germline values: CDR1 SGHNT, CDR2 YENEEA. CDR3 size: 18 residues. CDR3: CASSSRLAGGPGGGELFF. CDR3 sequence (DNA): TGTGCCAGCAGCTCTAGACTAGCGGGAGGCCCAGGCGGCGGGGAGCTGTTTTTT.

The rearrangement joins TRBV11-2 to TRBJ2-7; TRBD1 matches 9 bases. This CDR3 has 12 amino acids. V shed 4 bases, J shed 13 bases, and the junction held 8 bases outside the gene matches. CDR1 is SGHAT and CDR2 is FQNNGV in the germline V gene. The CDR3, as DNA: TGTGCCAGCAGCTCAACCGGGACAGGGCGTTACTTC. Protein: CASSSTGTGRYF.

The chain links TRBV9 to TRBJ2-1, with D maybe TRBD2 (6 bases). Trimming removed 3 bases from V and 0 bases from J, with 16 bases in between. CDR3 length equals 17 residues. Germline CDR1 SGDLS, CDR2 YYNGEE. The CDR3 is CASSDPTSSSSYNEQFF. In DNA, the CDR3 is TGTGCCAGCAGCGATCCCACTAGCTCCAGCTCCTACAATGAGCAGTTCTTC.

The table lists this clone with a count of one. CDR3 in DNA: TGTGCCAGCTCCCAAGGGTGGGGTAGGGAAAAACTGTTTTTT. It is translated as CASSQGWGREKLFF. The gene calls are TRBV6-5 and TRBJ1-4; no clear D gene. The CDR3 runs 14 residues. Germline CDR1 MNHEY, CDR2 SVGAGI. V lost 8 bases and J lost 8, with 18 bases in between.

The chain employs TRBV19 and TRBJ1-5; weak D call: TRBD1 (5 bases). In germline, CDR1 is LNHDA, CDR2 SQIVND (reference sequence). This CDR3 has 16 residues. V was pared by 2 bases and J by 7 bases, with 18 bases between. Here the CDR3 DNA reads TGTGCCAGTAGTATACCCAGGGCCGCCATTGGGCAGCCCCAGCATTTT. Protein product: CASSIPRAAIGQPQHF.

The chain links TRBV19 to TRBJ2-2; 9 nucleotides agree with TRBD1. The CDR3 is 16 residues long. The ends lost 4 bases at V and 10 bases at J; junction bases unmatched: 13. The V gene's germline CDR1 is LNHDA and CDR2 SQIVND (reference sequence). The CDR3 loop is CASSRGTGRMPEELFF. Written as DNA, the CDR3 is TGTGCCAGTAGTAGGGGGACAGGGAGAATGCCCGAGGAGCTGTTTTTT.

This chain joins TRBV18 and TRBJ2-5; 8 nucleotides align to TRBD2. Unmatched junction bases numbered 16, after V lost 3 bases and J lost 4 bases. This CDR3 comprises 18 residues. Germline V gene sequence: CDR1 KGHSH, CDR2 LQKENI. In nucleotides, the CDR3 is TGTGCCAGCTCACCGCTGCTACCAGCGGGAGAATTGGTAGAGACCCAGTACTTC. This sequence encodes CASSPLLPAGELVETQYF.

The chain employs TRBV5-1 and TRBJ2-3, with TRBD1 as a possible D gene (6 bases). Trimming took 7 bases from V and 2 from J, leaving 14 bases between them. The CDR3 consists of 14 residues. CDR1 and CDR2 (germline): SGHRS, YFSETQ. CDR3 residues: CASSPQGFTDTQYF. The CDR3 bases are TGCGCCAGCTCACCGCAGGGGTTCACAGATACGCAGTATTTT.

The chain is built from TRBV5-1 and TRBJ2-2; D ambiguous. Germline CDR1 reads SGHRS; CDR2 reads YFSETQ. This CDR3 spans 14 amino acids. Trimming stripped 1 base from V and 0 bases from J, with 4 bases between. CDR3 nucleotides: TGCGCCAGCAGCTTGACAGCGAACACCGGGGAGCTGTTTTTT. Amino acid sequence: CASSLTANTGELFF.

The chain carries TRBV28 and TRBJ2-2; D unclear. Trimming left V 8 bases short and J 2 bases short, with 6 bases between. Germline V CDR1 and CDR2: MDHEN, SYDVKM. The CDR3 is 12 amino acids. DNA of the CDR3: TGTGCCAGCGGCTCAAACACCGGGGAGCTGTTTTTT. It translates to CASGSNTGELFF.

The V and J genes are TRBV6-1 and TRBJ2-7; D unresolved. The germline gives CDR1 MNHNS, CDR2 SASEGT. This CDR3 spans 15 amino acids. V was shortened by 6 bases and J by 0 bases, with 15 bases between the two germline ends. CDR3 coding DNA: TGTGCCAGCAGCCCCGCGATAACAGTCTCCTACGAGCAGTACTTC. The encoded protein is CASSPAITVSYEQYF.

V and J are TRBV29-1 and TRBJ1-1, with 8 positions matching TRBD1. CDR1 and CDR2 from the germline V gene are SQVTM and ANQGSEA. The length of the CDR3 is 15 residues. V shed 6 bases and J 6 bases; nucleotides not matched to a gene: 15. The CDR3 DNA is TGCAGCGTAGCACGAATCGGGACAGGCGGGGCTGAAGCTTTCTTT. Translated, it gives CSVARIGTGGAEAFF.

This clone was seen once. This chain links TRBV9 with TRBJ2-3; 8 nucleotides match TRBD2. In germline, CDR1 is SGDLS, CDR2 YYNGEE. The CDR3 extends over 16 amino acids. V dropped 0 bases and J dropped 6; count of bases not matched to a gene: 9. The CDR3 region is CASSVGTGGPGDTQYF. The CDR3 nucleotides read TGTGCCAGCAGCGTAGGTACGGGAGGGCCGGGGGATACGCAGTATTTT.

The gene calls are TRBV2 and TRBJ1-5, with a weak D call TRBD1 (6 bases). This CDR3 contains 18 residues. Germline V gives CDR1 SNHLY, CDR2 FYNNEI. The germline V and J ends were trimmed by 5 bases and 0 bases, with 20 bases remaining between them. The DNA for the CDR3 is TGTGCCAGCAGTCTCGACCCAGGGGATCCATATAGCAATCAGCCCCAGCATTTT. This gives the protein CASSLDPGDPYSNQPQHF.